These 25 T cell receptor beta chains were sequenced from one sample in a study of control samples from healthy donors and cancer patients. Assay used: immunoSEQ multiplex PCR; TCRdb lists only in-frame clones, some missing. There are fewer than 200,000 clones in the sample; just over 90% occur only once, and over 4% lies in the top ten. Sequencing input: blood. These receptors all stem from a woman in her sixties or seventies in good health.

CDR3: CASSLGRNQETQYF. The DNA of the CDR3 is TGTGCCAGCAGCTTGGGCAGGAACCAAGAGACCCAGTACTTC. This chain connects TRBV11-3 to TRBJ2-5; no firm D call. The CDR3 is 14 amino acids. V lost 3 bases, J lost 0 bases, and 8 bases lay in between. Germline V gene lookup returns CDR1 SGHNT and CDR2 YENEEA.

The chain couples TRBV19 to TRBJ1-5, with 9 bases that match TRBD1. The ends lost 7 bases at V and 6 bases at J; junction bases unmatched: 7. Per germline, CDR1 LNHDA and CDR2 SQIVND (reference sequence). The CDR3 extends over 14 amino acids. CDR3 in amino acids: CASTMTGGGQPQHF. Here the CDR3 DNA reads TGTGCCAGTACTATGACAGGGGGTGGTCAGCCCCAGCATTTT.

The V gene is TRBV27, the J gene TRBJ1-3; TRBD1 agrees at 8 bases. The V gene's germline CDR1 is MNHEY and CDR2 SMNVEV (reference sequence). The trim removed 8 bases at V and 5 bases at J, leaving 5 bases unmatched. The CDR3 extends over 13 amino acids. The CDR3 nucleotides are TGTGCCAGCGGCCGGGACAGGAGAAACACCATATATTTT. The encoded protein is CASGRDRRNTIYF.

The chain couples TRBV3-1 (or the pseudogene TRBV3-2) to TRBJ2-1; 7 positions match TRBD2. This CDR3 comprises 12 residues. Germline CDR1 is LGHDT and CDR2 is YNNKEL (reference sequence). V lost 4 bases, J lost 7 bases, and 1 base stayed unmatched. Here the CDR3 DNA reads TGTGCCAGCAGCCCCGGGAGGAATGAGCAGTTCTTC. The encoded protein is CASSPGRNEQFF.

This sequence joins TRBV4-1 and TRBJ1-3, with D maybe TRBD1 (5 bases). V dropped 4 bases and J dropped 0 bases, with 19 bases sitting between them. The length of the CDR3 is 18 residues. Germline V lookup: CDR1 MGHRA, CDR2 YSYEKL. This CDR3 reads CASSPLGRGPTSGNTIYF. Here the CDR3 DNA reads TGCGCCAGCAGCCCCCTAGGTAGGGGCCCAACCTCTGGAAACACCATATATTTT.

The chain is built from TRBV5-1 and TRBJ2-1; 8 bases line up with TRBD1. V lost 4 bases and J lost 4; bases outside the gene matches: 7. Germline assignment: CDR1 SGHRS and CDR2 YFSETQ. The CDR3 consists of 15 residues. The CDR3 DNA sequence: TGCGCCAGCAGCGTAGACAGGGGAGAGTACAATGAGCAGTTCTTC. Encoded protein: CASSVDRGEYNEQFF.

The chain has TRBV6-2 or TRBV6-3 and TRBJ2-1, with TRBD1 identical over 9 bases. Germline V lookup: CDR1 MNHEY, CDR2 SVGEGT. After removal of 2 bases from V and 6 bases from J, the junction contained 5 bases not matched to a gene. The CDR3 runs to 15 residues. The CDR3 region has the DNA TGTGCCAGCAGTTACCGGGACAGGGTCCCCAATGAGCAGTTCTTC. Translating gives CASSYRDRVPNEQFF.

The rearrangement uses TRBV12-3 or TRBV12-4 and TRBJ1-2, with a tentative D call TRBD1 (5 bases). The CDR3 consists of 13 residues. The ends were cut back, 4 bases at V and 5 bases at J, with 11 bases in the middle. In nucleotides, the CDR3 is TGTGCCAGCAGTTGGGGGGTGTCTTATGGCTACACCTTC. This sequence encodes CASSWGVSYGYTF.

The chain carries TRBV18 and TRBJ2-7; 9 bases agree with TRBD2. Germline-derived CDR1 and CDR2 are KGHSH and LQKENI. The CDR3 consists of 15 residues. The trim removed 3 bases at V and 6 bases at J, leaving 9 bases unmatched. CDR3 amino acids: CASSPVPSGVGEQYF. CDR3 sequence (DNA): TGTGCCAGCTCACCCGTCCCTAGCGGGGTTGGCGAGCAGTACTTC.

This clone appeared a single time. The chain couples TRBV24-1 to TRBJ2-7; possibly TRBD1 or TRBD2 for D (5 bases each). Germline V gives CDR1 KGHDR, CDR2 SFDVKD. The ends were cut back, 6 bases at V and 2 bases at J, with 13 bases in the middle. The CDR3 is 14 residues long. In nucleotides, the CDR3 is TGTGCCACCAGTTCGGGGACCGCCACCTACGAGCAGTACTTC. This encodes CATSSGTATYEQYF.

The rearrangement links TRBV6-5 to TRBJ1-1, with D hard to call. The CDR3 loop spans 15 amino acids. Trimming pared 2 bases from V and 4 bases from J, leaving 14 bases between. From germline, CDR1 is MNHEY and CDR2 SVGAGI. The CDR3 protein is CASSYAVASRTEAFF. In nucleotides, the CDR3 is TGTGCCAGCAGTTACGCCGTGGCATCGCGCACTGAAGCTTTCTTT.

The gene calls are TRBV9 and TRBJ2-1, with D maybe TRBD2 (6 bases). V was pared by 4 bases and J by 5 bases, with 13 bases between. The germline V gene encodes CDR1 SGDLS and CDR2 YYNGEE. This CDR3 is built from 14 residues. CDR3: CASSPGLPDNEQFF. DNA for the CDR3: TGTGCCAGCAGCCCCGGACTACCAGACAATGAGCAGTTCTTC. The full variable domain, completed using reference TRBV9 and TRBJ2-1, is DSGVTQTPKHLITATGQRVTLRCSPRSGDLSVYWYQQSLDQGLQFLIQYYNGEERAKGNILERFSAQQFPDLHSELNLSSLELGDSALYFCASSPGLPDNEQFFGPGTRLTVL.

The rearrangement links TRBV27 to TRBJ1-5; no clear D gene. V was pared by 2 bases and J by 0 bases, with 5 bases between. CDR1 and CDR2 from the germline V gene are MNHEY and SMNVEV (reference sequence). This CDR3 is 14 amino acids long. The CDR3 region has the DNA TGTGCCAGCAGTTTAGGCTATAGCAATCAGCCCCAGCATTTT. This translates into CASSLGYSNQPQHF.

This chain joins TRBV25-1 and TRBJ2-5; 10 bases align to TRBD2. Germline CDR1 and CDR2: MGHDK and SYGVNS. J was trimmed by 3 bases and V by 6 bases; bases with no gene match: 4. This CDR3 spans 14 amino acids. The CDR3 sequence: CASSKGTSEETQYF. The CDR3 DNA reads TGTGCCAGCAGCAAGGGGACTAGCGAAGAGACCCAGTACTTC.

CDR3: CASSSPGAGGELFF. The DNA of the CDR3 is TGTGCCAGCAGTTCCCCGGGGGCGGGCGGGGAGCTGTTTTTT. The chain joins TRBV6-2 or TRBV6-3 to TRBJ2-2; D possibly matches TRBD1 or TRBD2 (6 bases each). V shed 4 bases and J shed 7 bases, with 13 bases lying between them. Looked up from germline, CDR1 is MNHEY and CDR2 is SVGEGT. The CDR3 extends over 14 amino acids.

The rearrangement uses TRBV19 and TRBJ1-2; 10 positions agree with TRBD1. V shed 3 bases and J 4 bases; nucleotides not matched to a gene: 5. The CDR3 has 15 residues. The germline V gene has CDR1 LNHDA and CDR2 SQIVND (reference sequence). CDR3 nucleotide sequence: TGTGCCAGTAGTATGGAGACAGGGGGCGTCTATGGCTACACCTTC. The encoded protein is CASSMETGGVYGYTF.

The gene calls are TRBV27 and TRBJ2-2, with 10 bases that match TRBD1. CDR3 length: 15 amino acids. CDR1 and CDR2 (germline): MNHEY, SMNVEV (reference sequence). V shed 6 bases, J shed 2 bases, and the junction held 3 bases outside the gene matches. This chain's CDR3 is CASSRDRGNTGELFF. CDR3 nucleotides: TGTGCCAGCAGCCGGGACAGGGGAAACACCGGGGAGCTGTTTTTT.

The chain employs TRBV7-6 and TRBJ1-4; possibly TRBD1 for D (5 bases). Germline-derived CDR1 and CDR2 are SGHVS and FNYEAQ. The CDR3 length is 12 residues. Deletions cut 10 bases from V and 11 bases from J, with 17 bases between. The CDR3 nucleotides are TGTGCCATCGGACATCTGGGTGAGAAACTGTTTTTT. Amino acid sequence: CAIGHLGEKLFF. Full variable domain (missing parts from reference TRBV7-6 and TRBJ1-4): GAGVSQSPRYKVTKRGQDVALRCDPISGHVSLYWYRQALGQGPEFLTYFNYEAQQDKSGLPNDRFSAERPEGSISTLTIQRTEQRDSAMYRCAIGHLGEKLFFGSGTQLSVL.

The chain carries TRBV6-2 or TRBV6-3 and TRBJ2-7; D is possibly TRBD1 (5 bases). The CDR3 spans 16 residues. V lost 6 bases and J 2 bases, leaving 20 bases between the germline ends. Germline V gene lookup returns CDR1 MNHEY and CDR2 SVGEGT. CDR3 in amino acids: CASSNPPGLGTYEQYF. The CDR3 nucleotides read TGTGCCAGCAGCAATCCGCCAGGGTTGGGGACCTACGAGCAGTACTTC.

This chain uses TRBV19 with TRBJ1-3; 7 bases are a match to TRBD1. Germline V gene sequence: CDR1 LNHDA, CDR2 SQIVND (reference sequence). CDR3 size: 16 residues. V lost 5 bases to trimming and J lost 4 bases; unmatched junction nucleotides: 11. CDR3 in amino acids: CASSPWTGTRGNTIYF. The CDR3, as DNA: TGTGCCAGTAGTCCATGGACAGGTACGCGAGGAAACACCATATATTTT. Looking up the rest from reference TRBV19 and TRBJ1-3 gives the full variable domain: DGGITQSPKYLFRKEGQNVTLSCEQNLNHDAMYWYRQDPGQGLRLIYYSQIVNDFQKGDIAEGYSVSREKKESFPLTVTSAQKNPTAFYLCASSPWTGTRGNTIYFGEGSWLTVV.

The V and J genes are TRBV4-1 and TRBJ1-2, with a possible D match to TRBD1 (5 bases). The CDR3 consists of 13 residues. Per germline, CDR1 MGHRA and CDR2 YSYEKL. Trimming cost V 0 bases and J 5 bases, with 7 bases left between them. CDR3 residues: CASSQDRQYGYTF. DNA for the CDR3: TGCGCCAGCAGCCAAGATAGACAGTATGGCTACACCTTC.

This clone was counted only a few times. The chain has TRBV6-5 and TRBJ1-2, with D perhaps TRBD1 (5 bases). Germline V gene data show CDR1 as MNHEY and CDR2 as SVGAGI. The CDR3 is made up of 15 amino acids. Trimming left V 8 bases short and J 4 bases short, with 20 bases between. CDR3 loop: CASRVSGWGGYGYTF. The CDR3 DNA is TGTGCCAGCCGGGTATCTGGATGGGGCGGCTATGGCTACACCTTC.

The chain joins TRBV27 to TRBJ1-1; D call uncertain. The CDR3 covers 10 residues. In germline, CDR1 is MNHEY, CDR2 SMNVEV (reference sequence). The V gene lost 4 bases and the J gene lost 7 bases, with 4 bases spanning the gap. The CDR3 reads CASSCYEAFF. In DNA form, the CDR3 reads TGTGCCAGCAGTTGCTATGAAGCTTTCTTT.

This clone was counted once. For the CDR3, the DNA is TGTGCCAGCAGCCTGACCGGGACCGAGCGTGGGTCCCAGCATTTT. This encodes CASSLTGTERGSQHF. The chain is built from TRBV7-2 and TRBJ1-5, with D possibly matching TRBD1 (5 bases). From germline, CDR1 is SGHTA and CDR2 FQGNSA. The CDR3 runs 15 residues. The V end lost 5 bases, the J end lost 11 bases, and 22 bases lay between the germline ends.

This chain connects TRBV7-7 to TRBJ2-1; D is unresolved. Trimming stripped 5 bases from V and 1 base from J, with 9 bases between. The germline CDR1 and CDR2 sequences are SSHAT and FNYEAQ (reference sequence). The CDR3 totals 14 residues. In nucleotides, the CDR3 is TGTGCCAGCAGCCCAGGTGTATCCTACAATGAGCAGTTCTTC. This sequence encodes CASSPGVSYNEQFF.